What follows is one TCR beta chain and its context. Its target is unknown. These data come from a study of shared clonotypes between healthy human individuals. Only in-frame clones appear in the TCRdb table, and some are missing; sequencing was by immunoSEQ multiplex PCR. The table lists about 2.4 million clones, approximately 92% of them singletons. Germline V gene data show CDR1 as MNHEY and CDR2 as SVGAGI. The ends were cut back, 0 bases at V and 7 bases at J, with 18 bases in the middle. This CDR3 contains 16 residues. The study, taken as a whole, reports: Memory subsets generally showed lower estimated richness than naive subsets.

The sample taken for sequencing was naive CD4+ T cells sorted from blood. Noted subset: CD45RA+ positively selected. The sequence came from a man aged 18 to 30 in good health. The chain uses TRBV6-5 and TRBJ1-2; D is perhaps TRBD1 (6 bases). The CDR3 sequence: CASSYSGVRGLPGYTF. CDR3 DNA sequence: TGTGCCAGCAGTTACTCGGGGGTTCGGGGGCTCCCTGGCTACACCTTC.